This TCR beta chain appears in the sequencing data of a study of OX40 agonist ivuxolimab in advanced cancers. As for the study in general: Partial responses were achieved by three patients, of whom one had hepatocellular carcinoma and two had cutaneous melanoma. General study points: Normalized T-cell clonal expansion was also low in a subset of nonresponders. CD8+ T cells (on average) carried more expanded clones than CD4+ T cells. Dosing at 0.1 to 3.0 mg/kg was accompanied by clonal expansion of CD4+ and CD8+ blood T cells by week 6.

Profiled with immunoSEQ multiplex PCR; TCRdb holds only in-frame clones, not every one. The sample shows about 48,000 clones, roughly 85% of them seen only once. On this clone: The antigen is undetermined.

V dropped 5 bases and J dropped 0 bases, with 12 bases sitting between them. This CDR3 spans 15 amino acids. CDR1 and CDR2 (germline): ENHRY, SYGVKD. Sample: CD4+ or CD8+ T cells sorted from blood, taken in a trial of the OX40 agonist ivuxolimab. The V gene is TRBV10-3, the J gene TRBJ2-3, with D perhaps TRBD2 (5 bases). The TCR sequence derives from an adult with an advanced solid tumor such as melanoma, head and neck, liver or kidney cancer. The CDR3 loop is CAISSTTGSTDTQYF. For the CDR3, the DNA is TGTGCCATCAGTTCGACTACTGGTAGCACAGATACGCAGTATTTT.